These 3 T cell receptor beta chains came from one sample sequenced in a study of T-cell reconstitution after alpha-beta-depleted transplantation in children. Unique molecular identifiers tagged the TCRbeta library. TCRdb re-analysed the PCR reads in MiXCR, keeping a single row per CDR3 protein. The data contain about 230,000 distinct CDR3 sequences, around 13% of them singletons. The sequences come from PBMCs from the stem cell graft donor, collected from the stem cell graft. The receptors stem from a human donor who donated a stem cell graft to a child with acute lymphoblastic leukemia.

Many counts were recorded for this clonotype. The chain is built from TRBV29-1 and TRBJ2-1, with a weak D call TRBD1 (5 bases). Germline assignment: CDR1 SQVTM and CDR2 ANQGSEA. The V end lost 0 bases, the J end lost 6 bases, and 12 bases lay between the germline ends. This CDR3 has 14 amino acids. The CDR3 here is CSVEDGVRANEQFF. The CDR3 nucleotides are TGCAGCGTTGAAGACGGAGTCAGGGCCAATGAGCAGTTCTTC.

This clonotype was counted only a few times. This chain connects TRBV27 to TRBJ1-1; 12 bases line up with TRBD1. This CDR3 spans 17 amino acids. The germline gives CDR1 MNHEY, CDR2 SMNVEV (reference sequence). Trimming cost V 2 bases and J 2 bases; bases outside gene matches: 6. DNA for the CDR3: TGTGCCAGCAGTTTAGAAAGGGACAGGGGGCCTAACACTGAAGCTTTCTTT. Its protein is CASSLERDRGPNTEAFF.

This clonotype has at least ten counts. The chain uses TRBV7-8 and TRBJ2-7, with TRBD1 as a possible D gene (5 bases). The CDR3 is 14 residues long. Per germline, CDR1 SGHVS and CDR2 FQNEAQ. V gave up 1 base and J gave up 3 bases, with 10 bases separating them. DNA for the CDR3: TGTGCCAGCAGCTTAGGGGCACAGGTCTACGAGCAGTACTTC. It specifies CASSLGAQVYEQYF. Full variable domain (missing parts from reference TRBV7-8 and TRBJ2-7): GAGVSQSPRYKVAKRGQDVALRCDPISGHVSLFWYQQALGQGPEFLTYFQNEAQLDKSGLPSDRFFAERPEGSVSTLKIQRTQQEDSAVYLCASSLGAQVYEQYFGPGTRLTVT.